The sequence of this T cell receptor beta chain was determined in a study of T cell changes during pregnancy in multiple sclerosis. The data were produced by immunoSEQ multiplex PCR, yet TCRdb's version contains in-frame clones alone and is incomplete. The sample carries about 97,000 clones, approximately 90% recorded once. This sequence was found in a female donor in good health, enrolled as a control in a pregnancy study. The source material was peripheral blood, sampled in the second trimester of pregnancy.

CDR3 sequence: CASSYLAGTGTGELFF. For the CDR3, the DNA is TGTGCCAGCAGTTACTTAGCGGGGACGGGCACCGGGGAGCTGTTTTTT. The chain employs TRBV6-5 and TRBJ2-2, with 8 bases aligning to TRBD2. Trimming at V came to 1 base and at J to 4 bases, leaving 5 bases not matched to a gene. There are 16 residues in the CDR3. CDR1 and CDR2 (germline): MNHEY, SVGAGI.